These 12 T cell receptor beta chains came from one sample sequenced in a study of CD8 T cells in ankylosing spondylitis. Study observations and caveats: Several highly homologous variants made up a TCR beta motif that seemed to typify ankylosing spondylitis blood.

No cognate antigen is known for these TCRs. MiXCR, applied by TCRdb to the 5' RACE reads, yields one record per CDR3 protein. The sample lists around 490,000 distinct CDR3 sequences; approximately 5.3% were seen once. The sequenced sample was blood, either unsorted or a sorted T cell fraction (not recorded which). Every receptor here comes from a male donor with ankylosing spondylitis.

This clonotype was observed a handful of times. V is TRBV5-1 and J is TRBJ2-2, with D uncertain. The CDR3 runs 15 residues. Germline CDR1 and CDR2: SGHRS and YFSETQ. V shed 7 bases and J shed 4 bases, with 17 bases lying between them. The CDR3 sequence is CASFNGQSGTGELFF. CDR3 coding DNA: TGCGCCAGCTTCAACGGGCAATCGGGCACCGGGGAGCTGTTTTTT.

V and J are TRBV7-2 and TRBJ1-1; TRBD1 aligns across 9 bases. The CDR3 has 15 residues. CDR1 and CDR2 from the germline V gene are SGHTA and FQGNSA. V shed 6 bases and J 0 bases; nucleotides not matched to a gene: 5. CDR3 region: CASRPQGALNTEAFF. In nucleotides, the CDR3 is TGTGCCAGCAGACCACAGGGGGCTTTGAACACTGAAGCTTTCTTT.

Many counts were recorded for this clonotype. The chain is built from TRBV6-2 or TRBV6-3 and TRBJ2-5; D call uncertain. Germline values: CDR1 MNHEY, CDR2 SVGEGT. Trimming stripped 6 bases from V and 4 bases from J, with 9 bases between. The CDR3 sequence is 12 residues long. The CDR3 here is CASRIPTETQYF. The CDR3 nucleotides read TGTGCCAGCAGGATACCCACAGAGACCCAGTACTTC.

Ten or more counts support this clonotype. The rearrangement joins TRBV20-1 to TRBJ2-3, with a possible D match to TRBD2 (6 bases). V lost 1 base and J 0 bases, leaving 11 bases between the germline ends. The germline CDR1 and CDR2 sequences are DFQATT and SNEGSKA (reference sequence). CDR3 length: 15 amino acids. CDR3 in amino acids: CSARGLAFSTDTQYF. CDR3 DNA sequence: TGCAGTGCTAGAGGCCTAGCGTTTAGCACAGATACGCAGTATTTT.

This clonotype was recorded at least ten times. The J gene is TRBJ2-5, the V gene TRBV20-1; 7 nucleotides match TRBD1. The CDR3 totals 12 residues. V was clipped by 6 bases and J by 5 bases; unmatched bases: 6. The germline V gene encodes CDR1 DFQATT and CDR2 SNEGSKA (reference sequence). Here the CDR3 DNA reads TGCAGTGCCCCGAGGGGGCGGGAGACCCAGTACTTC. Residues: CSAPRGRETQYF.

The chain combines TRBV7-6 with TRBJ1-2; 7 nucleotides align to TRBD1. The CDR3 has 13 residues. Germline CDR1 and CDR2: SGHVS and FNYEAQ. The V segment lost 3 bases and the J segment 8 bases; nucleotides outside the gene matches: 6. CDR3 in DNA: TGTGCCAGCAGCTTCGGGACAGCCGAGGGCTACACCTTC. It is translated as CASSFGTAEGYTF. The complete variable domain, with remaining parts taken from reference TRBV7-6 and TRBJ1-2, reads GAGVSQSPRYKVTKRGQDVALRCDPISGHVSLYWYRQALGQGPEFLTYFNYEAQQDKSGLPNDRFSAERPEGSISTLTIQRTEQRDSAMYRCASSFGTAEGYTFGSGTRLTVV.

The table lists this clonotype with many counts. The chain employs TRBV6-1 and TRBJ2-3, with TRBD2 matching over 7 bases. Germline CDR1 is MNHNS and CDR2 is SASEGT. The CDR3 extends over 14 amino acids. J lost 2 bases, V lost 7 bases, and 6 bases had no gene match. As DNA, the CDR3 is TGTGCCAGCAAACCGGGACTAAACACAGATACGCAGTATTTT. Encoded protein: CASKPGLNTDTQYF.

Comments on this clonotype: This could be a read error, since a much larger clone is one nucleotide away. The chain joins TRBV9 to TRBJ1-6; no clear D gene. Between the trimmed V and J ends, which lost 0 bases and 10 bases, there was a span of 14 bases. CDR3 length equals 15 residues. Germline V gene sequence: CDR1 SGDLS, CDR2 YYNGEE. The chain's CDR3 is CASSVETAWHSPLHF. The CDR3 DNA sequence: TGTGCCAGCAGCGTAGAGACTGCGTGGCACTCACCCCTCCACTTT.

This clonotype was seen a handful of times. A read error may be the cause here, since a much bigger clone is one base away. This rearrangement joins TRBV12-3 or TRBV12-4 to TRBJ1-4; D remains ambiguous. The V and J ends lost 10 bases and 8 bases respectively, with 11 bases between them. The CDR3 covers 11 residues. The CDR3 sequence: CATSLVEKLFF. The CDR3 bases are TGTGCCACTTCCCTTGTCGAAAAACTGTTTTTT.

This clonotype was seen many times. V and J are TRBV6-5 and TRBJ1-2; 9 bases agree with TRBD1. Germline V gene lookup returns CDR1 MNHEY and CDR2 SVGAGI. V lost 4 bases to trimming and J lost 6 bases; unmatched junction nucleotides: 9. The CDR3 has 15 amino acids. As DNA, the CDR3 is TGTGCCAGCAGTTCCTGGACAGGGGATCTCCATGGCTACACCTTC. This translates into CASSSWTGDLHGYTF.

The sample holds many counts of this clonotype. The junction and the germline gene differ at one end; a read error may be behind it. The V call is TRBV5-1, the J call TRBJ2-1; D may be TRBD2 (6 bases). The CDR3 totals 16 residues. Germline V gene sequence: CDR1 SGHRS, CDR2 YFSETQ. Here the CDR3 DNA reads TGCGCCAGCAGCTCCCCTAAGGGCGGGACGTACAATGAGCAGCTCTTC. It translates to CASSSPKGGTYNEQLF.

The sample holds many counts of this clonotype. This chain joins TRBV12-3 or TRBV12-4 and TRBJ1-2; D is unclear. The germline V and J ends were trimmed by 3 bases and 7 bases, with 12 bases remaining between them. The CDR3 contains 13 residues. The CDR3 spells CASSFLRRGGYTF. CDR3 in DNA: TGTGCCAGCAGTTTTCTGAGGCGTGGTGGCTACACCTTC.